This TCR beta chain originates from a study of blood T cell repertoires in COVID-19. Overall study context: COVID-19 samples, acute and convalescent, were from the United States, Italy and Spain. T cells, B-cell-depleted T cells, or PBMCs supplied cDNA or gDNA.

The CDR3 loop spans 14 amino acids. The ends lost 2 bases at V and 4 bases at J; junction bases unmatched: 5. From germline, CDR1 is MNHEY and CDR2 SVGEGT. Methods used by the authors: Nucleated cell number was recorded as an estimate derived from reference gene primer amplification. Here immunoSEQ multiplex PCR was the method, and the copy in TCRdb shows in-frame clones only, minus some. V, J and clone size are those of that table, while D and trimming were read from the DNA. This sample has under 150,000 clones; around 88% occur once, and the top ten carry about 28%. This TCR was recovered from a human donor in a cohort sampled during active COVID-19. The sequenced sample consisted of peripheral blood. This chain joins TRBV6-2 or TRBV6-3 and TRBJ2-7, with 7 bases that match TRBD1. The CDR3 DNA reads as TGTGCCAGCAGTTACGGTGACAGGGTGTACGAGCAGTACTTC. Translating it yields CASSYGDRVYEQYF.